This T cell receptor (beta chain) comes out of a study of blood T cell repertoires in COVID-19. Study-wide background: Italy, Spain and the United States were the sources of the convalescent and acute COVID-19 samples.

Those enrolled, adults aged 18 to 89 years, came from about 24 US areas. Participants were placed into cohorts based on the clinical history they reported. The CDR3 contains 16 residues. V was cut by 2 bases and J by 5 bases, with 18 bases left in between. Germline V lookup: CDR1 MNHEY, CDR2 SVGAGI. Authors' analysis steps: Reference gene primers were amplified, and this amplification served to estimate nucleated cell counts. Assay: immunoSEQ multiplex PCR; the TCRdb copy retains only in-frame clones and omits some. For V, J and clone size, that table is used; D and trimming come from the DNA. The table shows about 250,000 clones, with around 90% occurring only once.

The clonotype was recovered from a woman aged 25 to 39 with acute COVID-19. The chain carries TRBV6-5 and TRBJ1-1; TRBD1 might be the D (6 bases). Material for sequencing was PBMCs or T cells enriched from blood (not recorded which). The CDR3: CASSYRSQGTITEAFF. The CDR3 coding sequence is TGTGCCAGCAGTTACCGATCCCAGGGGACGATTACTGAAGCTTTCTTT.